Reported below is one TCR beta chain. Its antigen is as yet unknown. Here immunoSEQ multiplex PCR was the method, and the copy in TCRdb shows in-frame clones only, minus some. The repertoire consists of approximately 45,000 clones, with 70% to 90% occurring once and the leading ten covering roughly half. The data are from a study of OX40 agonist ivuxolimab in advanced cancers. Study-wide context: Ivuxolimab, an antibody acting as an agonist of OX40 (CD134), was used to treat patients. Study-wide results and limits: Compared with CD4+, CD8+ T cells on average had more expanded clones.

The germline CDR1 and CDR2 sequences are SGHNT and YENEEA. J was trimmed by 7 bases and V by 8 bases; bases with no gene match: 4. The CDR3 has 12 amino acids. Sequenced here: CD4+ or CD8+ T cells sorted from blood, sampled in a trial of the OX40 agonist ivuxolimab. This receptor was obtained from an adult with an advanced solid tumor such as melanoma, head and neck, liver or kidney cancer. The chain combines TRBV11-3 with TRBJ2-4, with TRBD2 matching over 8 bases. CDR3 DNA sequence: TGTGCCAGCGGACGGGGGGGGAACATTCAGTACTTC. Amino acid sequence: CASGRGGNIQYF.